This T cell receptor (beta chain) was observed in a study of T cell responses to AZD1222 COVID-19 vaccine. Study conclusions and caveats: Across the whole spike, CD4 TCRs peaked at regions 160-218 and 743-854. Donors were mostly white British, more females; clonal diversity possibly underestimated.

Turning to this clone: Its antigen remains unidentified.

From germline, CDR1 is MDHEN and CDR2 SYDVKM. V dropped 5 bases and J dropped 0 bases, with 1 base sitting between them. There are 11 residues in the CDR3. Produced via immunoSEQ multiplex PCR; TCRdb's table is partial and in-frame only. The sample lists under 200,000 clones; just over 90% were seen once. The sample in question was peripheral blood, obtained on day 0 of AZD1222 vaccination. The V gene is TRBV28, the J gene TRBJ1-2; no reliable D call. The receptor comes from an adult in good health. CDR3 sequence (DNA): TGTGCCAGCAGTACTAACTATGGCTACACCTTC. Translation: CASSTNYGYTF.